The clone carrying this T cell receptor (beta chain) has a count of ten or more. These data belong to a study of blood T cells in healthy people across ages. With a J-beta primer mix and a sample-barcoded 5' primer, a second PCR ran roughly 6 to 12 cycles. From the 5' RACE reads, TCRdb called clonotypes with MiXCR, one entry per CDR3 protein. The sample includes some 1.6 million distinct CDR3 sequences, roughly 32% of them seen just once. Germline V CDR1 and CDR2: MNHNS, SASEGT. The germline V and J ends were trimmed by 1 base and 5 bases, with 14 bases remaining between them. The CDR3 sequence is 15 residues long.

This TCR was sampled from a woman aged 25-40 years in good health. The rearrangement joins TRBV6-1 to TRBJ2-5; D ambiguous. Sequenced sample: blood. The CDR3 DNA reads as TGTGCCAGCAGTGAAGGGAGTTTGTTTAGCGAGACCCAGTACTTC. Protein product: CASSEGSLFSETQYF.